This T cell receptor beta chain comes out of a study of blood T cell repertoires in COVID-19. Turning to the study itself: The analysed material was cDNA or gDNA that came from T cells, B-cell-depleted T cells, or PBMCs.

In the original workflow: Cell counts per sample came from amplifying reference gene primers. The method was immunoSEQ multiplex PCR; TCRdb's version includes in-frame clones alone and lacks a portion of them. V and J calls plus clone size are reproduced from that table; the DNA served to infer D and trimming. This sample has over 75,000 clones, with about 90% found just once. The CDR3 spans 14 residues. V was cut by 6 bases and J by 2 bases, with 14 bases left in between. Germline CDR1 reads MNHEY; CDR2 reads SVGAGI. The chain uses TRBV6-5 and TRBJ2-7; perhaps TRBD2 as D (5 bases). Input material: peripheral blood. The TCR comes from a man aged 50 to 60 with COVID-19, enrolled during active disease. This chain's CDR3 is CASSRHRGTYEQYF. The DNA of the CDR3 is TGTGCCAGCAGCCGACACCGAGGGACCTACGAGCAGTACTTC.